Listed below are T cell receptor beta chains from one sample, sequenced in a study of PD-1 blockade in classical Hodgkin lymphoma. Measured with immunoSEQ multiplex PCR; TCRdb has only the in-frame clones, and not every one. Counted here are roughly 70,000 clones, roughly 92% occurring once; the ten biggest clones make up 2% to 3%. The sequenced sample was peripheral blood mononuclear cells (PBMCs). All receptors derive from a human donor with classical Hodgkin lymphoma. Each CDR3 is given with its conserved first and last residue. Fields, in order: V gene, J gene, CDR3 protein.

>TRBV15|TRBJ1-1
CATSRDGGTVNTEAFF
>TRBV5-4|TRBJ2-7
CATGGGGLYEQYF
>TRBV7-2|TRBJ2-7
CASSYGTSVPPYEQYF
>TRBV19|TRBJ2-1
CASSIPQGRAYNEQFF
>TRBV14|TRBJ1-2
CASSHRYGTANYGYTF
>TRBV7-2|TRBJ1-1
CASSFRQGLGTEAFF
>TRBV18|TRBJ2-1
CASSPGGNEQFF
>TRBV11-2|TRBJ1-2
CASSPINGVLNYGYTF
>TRBV5-1|TRBJ1-2
CASSPIGTGESVRYGYTF
>TRBV5-1|TRBJ1-2
CASSLVGNPPYGYTF
>TRBV5-6|TRBJ1-1
CASSSAGVRNTEAFF
>TRBV2|TRBJ2-1
CASMAGSYNEQFF
>TRBV7-9|TRBJ1-1
CASSLAWSTEAFF
>TRBV7-9|TRBJ1-5
CASSLANQPQHF
>TRBV5-1|TRBJ2-5
CASSPPGATGSETQYF
>TRBV7-2|TRBJ1-2
CASSSTGKGVFGYTF
>TRBV7-2|TRBJ1-2
CASRPPPTRKTENYGYTF
>TRBV5-4|TRBJ2-3
CASSSPGTGGIDTQYF
>TRBV2|TRBJ2-3
CASRPTSGGTDTQYF
>TRBV10-3|TRBJ2-7
CAISESFSPDRPDYYEQYF
>TRBV7-2|TRBJ2-7
CASSTRTGMNLYEQYF
>TRBV18|TRBJ1-2
CASSTLMADALGGYTF
>TRBV30|TRBJ2-1
CAWTESSYNEQFF
>TRBV7-8|TRBJ2-3
CASSSRDRAYF
>TRBV9|TRBJ2-3
CASSTQRKTGGTDTQYF
>TRBV21-1|TRBJ1-1
CASSKERRTNTEAFF
>TRBV14|TRBJ2-4
CASSQASGGLYIQYF
>TRBV6-5|TRBJ2-4
CASRARDGIQYF
>TRBV7-9|TRBJ1-6
CASSQGPALNSPLHF
>TRBV18|TRBJ2-7
CASSSDDGAYEQYF
>TRBV5-6|TRBJ1-5
CASSLLSGTGDQPQHF
>TRBV7-9|TRBJ1-1
CASSLGLSGSRRNTEAFF
>TRBV7-9|TRBJ2-3
CASSSRTIITDTQYF
>TRBV25-1|TRBJ2-1
CASRKTGGAYNEQFF
>TRBV9|TRBJ1-1
CASSVGPNARTGGDTEAFF
>TRBV9|TRBJ1-2
CASSAQLGQGDGYTF
>TRBV28|TRBJ1-2
CASSATLGYTF
>TRBV4-3|TRBJ1-4
CASSQDLGTGVEKLFF
>TRBV5-6|TRBJ2-3
CASSLGRGVTDTQYF
>TRBV27|TRBJ1-6
CASSWGVPGSSSYNSPLHF